The T cell receptor beta chain under discussion was sequenced for a study of blood T cell repertoires in COVID-19 (dated by TCRdb to 2020 to 2022). Background on the whole study: The collaborator samples originated in the United States, Italy and Spain and spanned the acute and convalescent phases of COVID-19. The prospective study material was composed of cDNA or gDNA derived from T cells, B-cell-depleted T cells, or PBMCs. The dataset comprised deeply sampled blood TCRbeta repertoires from subjects exposed to, actively infected with, or recovered from COVID-19. The repertoires were released in a freely available public database intended as a resource for research on the immune response to SARS-CoV-2. The samples were drawn from the first 160 participants of the ongoing ImmuneRACE study and from some 1,300 subjects provided by 6 global collaborators. The sample metadata nearly always contained a de-identified subject ID, COVID-19 status, age in years and sex. Where available, HLA class I and class II types were obtained from metadata supplied by the sample provider rather than from assay-based typing.

Samples from volunteer blood donors who had recovered from COVID-19 were contributed by a second Seattle source. Collaborating institutions collected whole blood in K2EDTA tubes following their own protocols. For TCRbeta analysis, collaborator samples were shipped as frozen whole blood, as isolated PBMCs, or as DNA extracted from either sample type. TCRbeta CDR3 regions were amplified from genomic DNA using the immunoSEQ Assay, a bias-controlled multiplex PCR. The authors' pipeline ran thus. Within the assay, amplification of reference gene primers was used to estimate how many nucleated cells each sample contained. Sequence reads were collapsed and filtered to measure the absolute abundance of every unique TCRbeta CDR3 rearrangement. For each sample, productive Simpson clonality was calculated by taking the square root of Simpson's diversity index across productive rearrangements. Drawn from immuneACCESS, this table holds only the in-frame rearrangements with V and J called that TCRdb kept. Clones are partly lost; checked studies trace under half to an unresolved V gene and leave the rest unexplained. That table supplies the V and J calls and clone size; D and trimming were determined from the DNA. The sample table shows a few hundred thousand clones, and 88% are seen once. The ten biggest clones cover about 0.99% of the sample.

What the study reported, not specific to this receptor: How much clinical and demographic metadata was included differed by source and by participant, and the metadata was provided uncurated.

Worth noting for this clone: Its target antigen remains unknown. There are no base qualities to consult, and no much larger clone falls within one base.

Sequencing was carried out using peripheral blood. The clonotype was recovered from a middle-aged woman who had recovered from COVID-19.

The CDR3 amino acid sequence is: CASSYSDGQPSYEQYF. The nucleotide sequence is TGTGCCAGCAGTTACTCTGATGGGCAGCCGTCCTACGAGCAGTACTTC. The sequence joins TRBV6-6 to TRBJ2-7, with the D gene call left open. The CDR3 runs 16 residues from the cysteine to the phenylalanine. Just the 48-base CDR3 DNA is kept, in frame starting at base 1. CDR1 and CDR2 are drawn from the germline V gene (reference sequence): MNHNY, SVGAGI. Trimming at the junction amounts to 0 bases on V and 1 base on J, and the germline ends lie 13 bases apart.